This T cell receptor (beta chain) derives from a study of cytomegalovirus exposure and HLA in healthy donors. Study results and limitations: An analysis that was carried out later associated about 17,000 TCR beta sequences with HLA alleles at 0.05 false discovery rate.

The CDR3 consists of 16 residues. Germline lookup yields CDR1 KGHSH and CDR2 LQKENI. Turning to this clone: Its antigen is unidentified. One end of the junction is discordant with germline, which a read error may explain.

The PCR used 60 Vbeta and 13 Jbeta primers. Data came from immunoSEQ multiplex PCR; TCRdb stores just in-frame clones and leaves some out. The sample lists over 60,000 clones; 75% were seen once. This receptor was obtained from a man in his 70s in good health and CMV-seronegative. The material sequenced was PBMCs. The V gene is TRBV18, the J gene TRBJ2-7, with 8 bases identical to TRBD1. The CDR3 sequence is CASSLIPGQVSHEQYF. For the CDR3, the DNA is TGTGCCAGCTCCCTAATTCCGGGACAGGTCTCCCACGAGCAGTACTTC.